Below, 9 T cell receptor beta chains from the same sample are listed, as sequenced in a study of spatial heterogeneity in lung cancer. For these receptors, no antigen is known. MiXCR, applied by TCRdb to the 5' RACE reads, yields one record per CDR3 protein. The top ten hold 20% to 30% of the sample, which has roughly 800 distinct CDR3 sequences, about a tenth seen once. Study conclusions and caveats: The study found that expanded intratumoral alpha and beta TCR counts tracked tumor mutation counts.

Time point given: sample taken at primary tumor resection. The input for sequencing was lung tumor tissue, taken at surgery. The receptors shown here come from a male donor with early-stage non-small cell lung cancer.

By share of the sample, this clonotype is medium-sized. This chain uses TRBV11-1 with TRBJ2-5; 9 bases map to TRBD1. Germline V gene data show CDR1 as SGHAT and CDR2 as FQDESV (reference sequence). The CDR3 consists of 13 residues. Trimming at V came to 5 bases and at J to 5 bases, leaving 3 bases not matched to a gene. Here the CDR3 reads CASSRDRGETQYF. The DNA for the CDR3 is TGTGCCAGCAGCCGAGACAGGGGGGAGACCCAGTACTTC.

This clonotype is medium-sized. The CDR3, as DNA: TGCAACCCAGATGGAGGGATCGACACTGAAGCTTTCTTT. Amino acids: CNPDGGIDTEAFF. The V and J genes are TRBV20-1 and TRBJ1-1; D is undetermined. Germline V gene sequence: CDR1 DFQATT, CDR2 SNEGSKA (reference sequence). The CDR3 has 13 amino acids.

This clonotype is medium-sized within its sample. The chain carries TRBV6-5 and TRBJ1-1; unclear D gene. Trimming removed 2 bases from V and 8 bases from J, with 24 bases in between. CDR3 length equals 17 residues. CDR1 and CDR2 (germline): MNHEY, SVGAGI. CDR3 DNA sequence: TGTGCCAGCAGTTACCTTAGTTTCGCCACCTTAGCGGTCGAAGCTTTCTTT. As protein: CASSYLSFATLAVEAFF.

This chain joins TRBV24-1 and TRBJ2-7; D might be TRBD1 (5 bases). Germline V gene data show CDR1 as KGHDR and CDR2 as SFDVKD. V gave up 3 bases and J gave up 3 bases, with 11 bases separating them. CDR3 length equals 14 residues. In nucleotides, the CDR3 is TGTGCCACCAGTGATGAGGCAGACAGCTACGAGCAGTACTTC. The encoded protein is CATSDEADSYEQYF.

Relative to its sample, this clonotype is medium-sized. This sequence joins TRBV20-1 and TRBJ2-7, with no clear D. CDR1 and CDR2 from the germline V gene are DFQATT and SNEGSKA (reference sequence). The CDR3 is made up of 14 amino acids. Deletions cut 1 base from V and 9 bases from J, with 19 bases between. The CDR3 DNA reads TGCAGTGCTAGAGTGGAGTTAAGGGCGACGAGGCAGTACTTC. Amino acids: CSARVELRATRQYF.

Sample share makes this clonotype large. This chain connects TRBV19 to TRBJ2-1; possible D gene TRBD1, 5 bases. This CDR3 has 14 residues. Germline V gene sequence: CDR1 LNHDA, CDR2 SQIVND (reference sequence). V shed 1 base and J shed 7 bases, with 11 bases lying between them. The CDR3 here is CASSIGGRSNEQFF. CDR3 DNA sequence: TGTGCCAGTAGTATAGGGGGCAGGTCGAATGAGCAGTTCTTC. The variable domain in full, with the rest retrieved from reference TRBV19 and TRBJ2-1, is DGGITQSPKYLFRKEGQNVTLSCEQNLNHDAMYWYRQDPGQGLRLIYYSQIVNDFQKGDIAEGYSVSREKKESFPLTVTSAQKNPTAFYLCASSIGGRSNEQFFGPGTRLTVL.

In its sample, this clonotype is medium-sized. The chain employs TRBV29-1 and TRBJ2-1, with 7 bases matching TRBD1. V trimming: 5 bases; J trimming: 4 bases; junction bases outside the gene matches: 8. This CDR3 is 14 amino acids long. Germline V lookup: CDR1 SQVTM, CDR2 ANQGSEA. The CDR3 DNA reads as TGCAGCGTTTCAGGGGGAAGCCTTTACAATGAGCAGTTCTTC. Translated: CSVSGGSLYNEQFF.

The chain uses TRBV5-5 and TRBJ2-5, with D maybe TRBD1 (5 bases). The CDR3 extends over 13 amino acids. Germline values: CDR1 SGHKS, CDR2 YYEKEE (reference sequence). Trimming shortened V by 4 bases and J by 2 bases, and 9 bases separated the two germline ends. The CDR3 sequence is CASSADSQETQYF. The CDR3 nucleotides are TGTGCCAGCAGCGCCGACAGTCAAGAGACCCAGTACTTC.

By frequency in the sample, this clonotype is medium-sized. The chain employs TRBV7-9 and TRBJ1-3; D gene unclear. Germline values: CDR1 SEHNR, CDR2 FQNEAQ (reference sequence). V gave up 0 bases and J gave up 0 bases, with 9 bases separating them. This CDR3 is 16 amino acids long. DNA for the CDR3: TGTGCCAGCAGCTTAGCCGGGATAAGCTCTGGAAACACCATATATTTT. Translation gives CASSLAGISSGNTIYF.